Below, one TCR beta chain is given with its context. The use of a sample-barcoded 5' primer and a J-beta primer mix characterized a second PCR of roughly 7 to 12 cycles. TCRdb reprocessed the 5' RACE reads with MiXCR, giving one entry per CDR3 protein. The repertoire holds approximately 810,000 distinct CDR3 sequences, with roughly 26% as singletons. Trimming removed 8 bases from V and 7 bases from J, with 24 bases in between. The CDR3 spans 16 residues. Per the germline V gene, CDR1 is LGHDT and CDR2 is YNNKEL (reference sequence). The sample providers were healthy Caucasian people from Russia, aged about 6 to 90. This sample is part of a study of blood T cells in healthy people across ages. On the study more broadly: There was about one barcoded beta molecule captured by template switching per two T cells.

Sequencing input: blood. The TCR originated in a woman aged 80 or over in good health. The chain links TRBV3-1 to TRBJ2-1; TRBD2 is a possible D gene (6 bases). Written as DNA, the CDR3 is TGTGCCAGCGGCCGTTACCGGGACTCTGGAAGGAATGAGCAGTTCTTC. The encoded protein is CASGRYRDSGRNEQFF.